These 26 T cell receptor beta chains originate from one sample sequenced in a study of control samples from healthy donors and cancer patients. Sequencing was performed with immunoSEQ multiplex PCR; in TCRdb, only in-frame clones are kept and a portion is missing. This table has about 92,000 clones, 82% appearing once. What was sequenced was blood. Source of these receptors: an older woman in good health.

CDR3 amino acids: CASSFRGPPWQETQYF. CDR3 sequence (DNA): TGTGCCAGCAGTTTCAGGGGGCCCCCTTGGCAAGAGACCCAGTACTTC. This rearrangement joins TRBV7-2 to TRBJ2-5; 8 nucleotides match TRBD1. There are 16 residues in the CDR3. Germline V gene data show CDR1 as SGHTA and CDR2 as FQGNSA. V dropped 6 bases and J dropped 2; count of bases not matched to a gene: 11.

Ten or more counts support this clone. This chain connects TRBV28 to TRBJ2-7; D is perhaps TRBD1 or TRBD2 (5 bases each). V was pared by 2 bases and J by 3 bases, with 14 bases between. The CDR3 covers 15 residues. The germline V gene encodes CDR1 MDHEN and CDR2 SYDVKM. The CDR3 protein is CASSLRSGPVYEQYF. CDR3 sequence (DNA): TGTGCCAGCAGTTTACGGTCGGGACCGGTCTACGAGCAGTACTTC.

The chain recombines TRBV2 with TRBJ2-7; 9 bases align to TRBD2. The CDR3 extends over 14 amino acids. J lost 0 bases, V lost 6 bases, and 3 bases had no gene match. Germline V lookup: CDR1 SNHLY, CDR2 FYNNEI. This chain's CDR3 is CASSGTSISYEQYF. The CDR3 DNA is TGTGCCAGCAGCGGGACTAGCATCTCCTACGAGCAGTACTTC.

The gene calls are TRBV24-1 and TRBJ2-2, with 7 nucleotides matching TRBD1. V was pared by 7 bases and J by 6 bases, with 7 bases of the junction left unmatched. Germline CDR1 is KGHDR and CDR2 is SFDVKD. The CDR3 has 14 amino acids. CDR3 protein: CATRTGHGAGELFF. DNA for the CDR3: TGTGCCACCAGGACAGGGCATGGAGCCGGGGAGCTGTTTTTT.

J is TRBJ2-3 and V is TRBV5-6; D not resolved. The CDR3 has 12 residues. The V gene lost 4 bases and the J gene lost 2 bases, with 5 bases spanning the gap. Germline loops: CDR1 SGHDT, CDR2 YYEEEE. The CDR3: CASSLNTDTQYF. The CDR3 region has the DNA TGTGCCAGCAGCCTCAACACAGATACGCAGTATTTT.

The chain links TRBV6-1 to TRBJ1-1, with 7 bases identical to TRBD1. The V and J ends lost 1 base and 5 bases, in that order; junction bases with no gene match: 10. The CDR3 length is 16 residues. CDR1 MNHNS and CDR2 SASEGT come from the germline V gene. CDR3 amino acids: CASSEDYRGSWTEAFF. DNA of the CDR3: TGTGCCAGCAGTGAAGACTACAGGGGCAGCTGGACTGAAGCTTTCTTT.

J is TRBJ1-2 and V is TRBV19; no clear D gene. Germline CDR1 is LNHDA and CDR2 is SQIVND (reference sequence). V lost 3 bases and J lost 9, with 8 bases in between. The CDR3 covers 11 residues. Here the CDR3 DNA reads TGTGCCAGTAGTATTCTGAGGAGCTACACCTTC. It is translated as CASSILRSYTF.

The DNA of the CDR3 is TGTGCCAGCAGTTACAGCCCGACAGGGGGGGAGGGCTACACCTTC. This encodes CASSYSPTGGEGYTF. This chain links TRBV6-5 with TRBJ1-2; 9 bases are a match to TRBD1. The germline V gene has CDR1 MNHEY and CDR2 SVGAGI. J lost 8 bases, V lost 2 bases, and 9 bases had no gene match. The CDR3 runs 15 residues.

The chain joins TRBV27 to TRBJ1-5; no definite D call. The CDR3 has 15 residues. Looked up from germline, CDR1 is MNHEY and CDR2 is SMNVEV (reference sequence). V was trimmed by 4 bases and J by 6 bases, leaving 16 bases between them. This CDR3 reads CASSSTIGLGQPQHF. In DNA form, the CDR3 reads TGTGCCAGCAGTTCCACGATTGGGTTGGGTCAGCCCCAGCATTTT.

This chain links TRBV4-3 with TRBJ1-3; D remains ambiguous. This CDR3 has 19 residues. The V end lost 0 bases, the J end lost 0 bases, and 18 bases lay between the germline ends. The V gene's germline CDR1 is LGHNA and CDR2 YSLEER. The CDR3 DNA reads as TGCGCCAGCAGCCAAGATTTCGGTCTTGGGTTCGACTCTGGAAACACCATATATTTT. It encodes CASSQDFGLGFDSGNTIYF.

The rearrangement joins TRBV6-1 to TRBJ2-2; D is unclear. Germline-derived CDR1 and CDR2 are MNHNS and SASEGT. V was cut by 1 base and J by 7 bases, with 10 bases left in between. The CDR3 is 14 residues long. CDR3 region: CASSEVGQIGELFF. The CDR3 coding sequence is TGTGCCAGCAGTGAAGTAGGGCAAATCGGGGAGCTGTTTTTT.

This clone has only one observation. CDR3 nucleotide sequence: TGTGCCAGCAGCTTAGCGGGACACAATCAGCCCCAGCATTTT. Its translation: CASSLAGHNQPQHF. The V call is TRBV11-2, the J call TRBJ1-5, with D perhaps matching TRBD1 (6 bases). Germline V CDR1 and CDR2: SGHAT, FQNNGV. Trimming cost V 1 base and J 3 bases, with 7 bases left between them. CDR3 length equals 14 residues.

The chain employs TRBV3-1 (or the pseudogene TRBV3-2) and TRBJ2-1, with 10 nucleotides matching TRBD1. This CDR3 region has 15 residues. CDR1 and CDR2 (germline): LGHDT, YNNKEL (reference sequence). The junction had 3 bases not matched to a gene; V was cut back by 5 bases and J by 2 bases. Here the CDR3 DNA reads TGTGCCAGCAGCTCCGGGACAGGGGCCTACAATGAGCAGTTCTTC. Protein sequence: CASSSGTGAYNEQFF.

This rearrangement joins TRBV28 to TRBJ2-1; D not resolved. Trimming took 3 bases from V and 7 from J, leaving 10 bases between them. The CDR3 has 13 residues. The germline CDR1 and CDR2 sequences are MDHEN and SYDVKM. CDR3 protein: CASSFSLGNEQFF. Here the CDR3 DNA reads TGTGCCAGCAGTTTCAGTTTGGGGAATGAGCAGTTCTTC.

The chain employs TRBV5-1 and TRBJ2-5; TRBD1 is a possible D gene (6 bases). V was clipped by 5 bases and J by 4 bases, with 9 bases between them. The germline V gene has CDR1 SGHRS and CDR2 YFSETQ. CDR3 length equals 12 residues. Here the CDR3 DNA reads TGCGCCAGCAGGCAGGGGAGAGAGACCCAGTACTTC. This sequence encodes CASRQGRETQYF.

The rearrangement links TRBV6-1 to TRBJ2-5; D unresolved. V shed 0 bases and J shed 7 bases, with 21 bases lying between them. The V gene's germline CDR1 is MNHNS and CDR2 SASEGT. The CDR3 loop spans 17 amino acids. Written as DNA, the CDR3 is TGTGCCAGCAGTGAAGCGGCTGGGCCCCTTGGTTTAGCGACCCAGTACTTC. This encodes CASSEAAGPLGLATQYF.

The V gene is TRBV6-2 or TRBV6-3, the J gene TRBJ1-1; 7 bases are shared with TRBD1. This CDR3 has 16 residues. V lost 4 bases to trimming and J lost 0 bases; unmatched junction nucleotides: 8. In germline, CDR1 is MNHEY, CDR2 SVGEGT. The CDR3 DNA is TGTGCCAGCAGTTCTCATCGGGACAGCATGAACACTGAAGCTTTCTTT. Protein sequence: CASSSHRDSMNTEAFF.

This chain connects TRBV5-8 to TRBJ2-7; 7 nucleotides line up with TRBD2. Germline CDR1 is SGHTS and CDR2 is YDEGEE. V shed 4 bases and J 0 bases; nucleotides not matched to a gene: 7. The CDR3 has 15 amino acids. DNA of the CDR3: TGTGCCAGCAGCCGAACTAGCGTGAACTCCTACGAGCAGTACTTC. This translates into CASSRTSVNSYEQYF. Drawing the rest from reference TRBV5-8 and TRBJ2-7, the complete variable domain is EAGVTQSPTHLIKTRGQQATLRCSPISGHTSVYWYQQALGLGLQFLLWYDEGEERNRGNFPPRFSGRQFPNYSSELNVNALELEDSALYLCASSRTSVNSYEQYFGPGTRLTVT.

V is TRBV5-4 and J is TRBJ2-5; D not certain. This CDR3 is built from 11 residues. V was clipped by 2 bases and J by 5 bases, with 4 bases between them. Germline loops: CDR1 SGHNT, CDR2 YYREEE (reference sequence). The CDR3 nucleotides are TGTGCCAGCAGCTTCCAGGAGACCCAGTACTTC. This encodes CASSFQETQYF.

The rearrangement joins TRBV6-2 or TRBV6-3 to TRBJ1-1; D gene uncertain. V was trimmed by 2 bases and J by 0 bases, leaving 10 bases between them. Germline V gene lookup returns CDR1 MNHEY and CDR2 SVGEGT. This CDR3 region has 15 residues. CDR3 region: CASSYIGSLNTEAFF. The CDR3 DNA sequence: TGTGCCAGCAGTTACATCGGCAGCTTGAACACTGAAGCTTTCTTT.

This chain connects TRBV3-1 (or the pseudogene TRBV3-2) to TRBJ1-1; D might be TRBD1 (5 bases). The CDR3 has 13 amino acids. Germline V gives CDR1 LGHDT, CDR2 YNNKEL (reference sequence). Trimming removed 1 base from V and 6 bases from J, with 9 bases in between. The CDR3 here is CASSQVQGSEAFF. The CDR3 DNA sequence: TGTGCCAGCAGCCAAGTCCAGGGCTCTGAAGCTTTCTTT.

The genes are TRBV24-1 and TRBJ2-5; D may be TRBD1 (6 bases). This CDR3 has 15 amino acids. The germline V and J ends were trimmed by 5 bases and 4 bases, with 16 bases remaining between them. Germline CDR1 and CDR2: KGHDR and SFDVKD. In DNA, the CDR3 is TGTGCCACCAGTGTTGGGGGCGAGGCCCGAGAGACCCAGTACTTC. Translated: CATSVGGEARETQYF.

The V and J genes are TRBV9 and TRBJ2-1; 9 bases are shared with TRBD1. V was clipped by 4 bases and J by 4 bases; unmatched bases: 9. The CDR3 runs 16 residues. Germline V CDR1 and CDR2: SGDLS, YYNGEE. The CDR3 spells CASSLTGTGTYNEQFF. Here the CDR3 DNA reads TGTGCCAGCAGCCTTACCGGGACAGGGACTTACAATGAGCAGTTCTTC.

This clone has only one observation. CDR3 coding DNA: TGTGCCAGCAGAGCCCTACAGGATGGCTACACCTTC. It is translated as CASRALQDGYTF. The V and J genes are TRBV2 and TRBJ1-2, with TRBD1 as a possible D gene (5 bases). The CDR3 extends over 12 amino acids. Trimming took off 6 bases at V and 6 bases at J, with 11 bases between the two ends. Germline-derived CDR1 and CDR2 are SNHLY and FYNNEI.

The chain recombines TRBV7-2 with TRBJ2-3; 10 nucleotides line up with TRBD2. V was clipped by 3 bases and J by 4 bases; unmatched bases: 7. The CDR3 length is 16 residues. The germline gives CDR1 SGHTA, CDR2 FQGNSA. The CDR3 loop is CASSLRAGGRSDTQYF. The CDR3 nucleotides are TGTGCCAGCAGCTTGAGAGCGGGGGGGCGATCAGATACGCAGTATTTT.

V gene TRBV5-1 combines with J gene TRBJ2-3; 10 bases are shared with TRBD1. J was trimmed by 3 bases and V by 9 bases; bases with no gene match: 4. Germline CDR1 and CDR2: SGHRS and YFSETQ. The CDR3 is made up of 13 amino acids. In DNA form, the CDR3 reads TGCGCCACTGGACAGGGGGATACAGATACGCAGTATTTT. The encoded protein is CATGQGDTDTQYF. Complete variable domain (other parts from reference TRBV5-1 and TRBJ2-3): KAGVTQTPRYLIKTRGQQVTLSCSPISGHRSVSWYQQTPGQGLQFLFEYFSETQRNKGNFPGRFSGRQFSNSRSEMNVSTLELGDSALYLCATGQGDTDTQYFGPGTRLTVL.